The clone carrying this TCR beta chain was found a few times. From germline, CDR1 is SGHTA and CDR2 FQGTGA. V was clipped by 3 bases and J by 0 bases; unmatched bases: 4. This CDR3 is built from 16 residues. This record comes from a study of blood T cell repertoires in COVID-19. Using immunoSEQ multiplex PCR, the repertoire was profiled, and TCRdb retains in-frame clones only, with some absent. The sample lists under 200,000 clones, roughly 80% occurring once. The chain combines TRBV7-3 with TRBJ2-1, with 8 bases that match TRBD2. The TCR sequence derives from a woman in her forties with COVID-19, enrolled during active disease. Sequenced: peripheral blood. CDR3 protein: CASSLEAGVSYNEQFF. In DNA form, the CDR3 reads TGTGCCAGCAGCTTGGAAGCGGGGGTCTCCTACAATGAGCAGTTCTTC. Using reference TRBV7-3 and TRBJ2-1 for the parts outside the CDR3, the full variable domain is GAGVSQTPSNKVTEKGKYVELRCDPISGHTALYWYRQSLGQGPEFLIYFQGTGAADDSGLPNDRFFAVRPEGSVSTLKIQRTERGDSAVYLCASSLEAGVSYNEQFFGPGTRLTVL.